This is a list of T cell receptor beta chains from one sample in a study of blood T cell repertoires in COVID-19. The protocol was immunoSEQ multiplex PCR, while the TCRdb copy is restricted to in-frame clones and leaves out a portion. The sample carries around 300,000 clones, around 84% recorded once. The sample taken for sequencing was PBMCs or T cells enriched from blood (not recorded which). The receptors here all came from a woman aged 45 to 65 who had recovered from COVID-19. Each CDR3 is given with its conserved first and last residue. D genes are given only for firm matches. The listing skips clone size in some rows; elsewhere it reads once, few, many or a size class.

DNA | CDR3 | J | D | V | size
TGTGCCAGCTCCCGGGGGGACAGGGGTAGGTCACCCCTCCACTTT | CASSRGDRGRSPLHF | TRBJ1-6 | TRBD1 | TRBV28 | few
TGCGCCAGCAGCCAAGATACAGGCAGGGATACGCAGTATTTT | CASSQDTGRDTQYF | TRBJ2-3 | - | TRBV4-1 | -
TGTGCCAGCACCCCGAGGGCCTCTGGAAACACCATATATTTT | CASTPRASGNTIYF | TRBJ1-3 | - | TRBV6-6 | -
TGCAGTGCTAGTAGGATTGACAGGAACAATCAGCCCCAGCATTTT | CSASRIDRNNQPQHF | TRBJ1-5 | - | TRBV20-1 | -
TGTGCCAGCAGCTGGGAACAGGGGACGGGGATGGCTTTCTTT | CASSWEQGTGMAFF | TRBJ1-1 | TRBD1 | TRBV5-6 | -
TGTGCCAGCAGTCCGTCCTCTAGCGGTGGTTCGGGCCAGTACTTC | CASSPSSSGGSGQYF | TRBJ2-5 | TRBD2 | TRBV6-5 | -
TGTGCCAGCAGCTTAGAAATAGGGGGAACAGGGGCCCTCTACTTT | CASSLEIGGTGALYF | TRBJ1-6 | TRBD1 | TRBV11-2 | once
TGCGCCAGCAGTCGCGACCGAGGAACTGAAGCTTTCTTT | CASSRDRGTEAFF | TRBJ1-1 | - | TRBV23-1 | once
TGTGCCAGCAGTGAAGACCGGGGTATTGAAAAACTGTTTTTT | CASSEDRGIEKLFF | TRBJ1-4 | - | TRBV6-1 | -
TGTGCCAGCAGCTTCTTAGGACAGGTCGAGACCCAGTACTTC | CASSFLGQVETQYF | TRBJ2-5 | TRBD1 | TRBV7-9 | many
TGTGCCAGCAGCTTAGCGACAGGGGTTGGAAACACCATATATTTT | CASSLATGVGNTIYF | TRBJ1-3 | TRBD1 | TRBV7-2 | -
TGCGCCAGCAGCCAAGATGGGGGAGGCGGAGAAAAACTGTTTTTT | CASSQDGGGGEKLFF | TRBJ1-4 | - | TRBV4-1 | -
TGCAGTGCTAGTTGGCAACCGGGAGAAAAACTGTTTTTT | CSASWQPGEKLFF | TRBJ1-4 | - | TRBV20-1 | -
TGTGCCAGCAGCCTCGGCGGGAGGGCCTCGGGTACGCAGTATTTT | CASSLGGRASGTQYF | TRBJ2-3 | TRBD2 | TRBV11-3 | once
TGTGCCAGCAGCTTGGACGGGGATAACAATCAGCCCCAGCATTTT | CASSLDGDNNQPQHF | TRBJ1-5 | - | TRBV6-5 | -
TGTGCCAGCAGCCGAGACAGGGGATCCTACAATGAGCAGTTCTTC | CASSRDRGSYNEQFF | TRBJ2-1 | TRBD1 | TRBV5-5 | -
TGCGCCAGCAGTGAGTCAGAGCGGGCCCCAGATACGCAGTATTTT | CASSESERAPDTQYF | TRBJ2-3 | - | TRBV10-2 | once
TGTGCCAGCAGCCAAGACCCCCAGGGGGCGCACACCGGGGAGCTGTTTTTT | CASSQDPQGAHTGELFF | TRBJ2-2 | TRBD1 | TRBV3-1/TRBV3-2 | -
TGTGCCATCAGTGAGCTTAGGCAGAGGGCTGGAGATACGCAGTATTTT | CAISELRQRAGDTQYF | TRBJ2-3 | - | TRBV10-3 | -
TGCGCCAGCACCTGGGGGGGCGGAAACACTGAAGCTTTCTTT | CASTWGGGNTEAFF | TRBJ1-1 | - | TRBV5-1 | once
TGTGCCAGCAGGTTAACAGAATTTAATTCACCCCTCCACTTT | CASRLTEFNSPLHF | TRBJ1-6 | - | TRBV7-2 | -
TGTGCCATCAGTGCTCAGGCCTACGAGCAGTACTTC | CAISAQAYEQYF | TRBJ2-7 | - | TRBV10-3 | -
TGTGCCAGCAGAGCGACAGGACCTCGGGGGACCCAGTACTTC | CASRATGPRGTQYF | TRBJ2-5 | - | TRBV2 | -
TGTGCCAGCAGTTACAAGACGGATGGAGGGTACGAGCAGTACTTC | CASSYKTDGGYEQYF | TRBJ2-7 | - | TRBV6-2/TRBV6-3 | once
TGTGCCAGCAGCGTAGGGACAGGGAGAGGTGATGAAAAACTGTTTTTT | CASSVGTGRGDEKLFF | TRBJ1-4 | TRBD1 | TRBV9 | few
TGCGCCAGCAGCAGCATCGGACAGAACACTGAAGCTTTCTTT | CASSSIGQNTEAFF | TRBJ1-1 | - | TRBV5-1 | -
TGTGCCAGCAGTGAAAGGGGGTCTGGACAGCGGTCCTACGAGCAGTACTTC | CASSERGSGQRSYEQYF | TRBJ2-7 | - | TRBV6-1 | -
TGTGCCATCAGTGATTCTCGAAAGGGGCGGGGTGAAAAACTGTTTTTT | CAISDSRKGRGEKLFF | TRBJ1-4 | - | TRBV10-3 | -
TGTGCCAGCAGTGAAGCTAGCGGAATACCGGGGACCCAGTACTTC | CASSEASGIPGTQYF | TRBJ2-5 | - | TRBV2 | -
TGCGCCAGCAGCCAAGAAGGGGCAGATACGCAGTATTTT | CASSQEGADTQYF | TRBJ2-3 | - | TRBV4-3 | -
TGCGCCAGCAGCCAAGGAACTAGCGGGAGCAACAATGAGCAGTTCTTC | CASSQGTSGSNNEQFF | TRBJ2-1 | TRBD2 | TRBV4-3 | -
TGTGCCAGCAGCCTGCAGTGGGAGCAGTTCTTC | CASSLQWEQFF | TRBJ2-1 | - | TRBV3-1/TRBV3-2 | -
TGTGCCAGCAGTTACTCCGGGACAGGGGATCAGCCCCAGCATTTT | CASSYSGTGDQPQHF | TRBJ1-5 | TRBD1 | TRBV6-6 | -
TGTGCCAGCAGCCCTGATCAGACCGGGGAGCTGTTTTTT | CASSPDQTGELFF | TRBJ2-2 | - | TRBV4-2 | many
TGTGCCTGGAGAACAGGGTGGGGTCAGCCCCAGCATTTT | CAWRTGWGQPQHF | TRBJ1-5 | - | TRBV30 | -
TGTGCCAGCAGCGTAGAGGGGGCAGATACGCAGTATTTT | CASSVEGADTQYF | TRBJ2-3 | - | TRBV9 | -
TGTGCCAGCAGCAAAGGGACTGGAGTAGGCTACACCTTC | CASSKGTGVGYTF | TRBJ1-2 | - | TRBV21-1 | many
TGTGCCAGCACCCAGGCGGACAGCTCCTACGAGCAGTACTTC | CASTQADSSYEQYF | TRBJ2-7 | - | TRBV28 | -
TGTGCCAGCAGAAGGACAGGGTCGAACACTGAAGCTTTCTTT | CASRRTGSNTEAFF | TRBJ1-1 | TRBD1 | TRBV27 | -
TGTGCCAGCAGCAGGGGTAACGCTGGAAACACCATATATTTT | CASSRGNAGNTIYF | TRBJ1-3 | - | TRBV9 | -
TGTGCCAGCAGCTTCGTGGGCCAGCCCCAGCATTTT | CASSFVGQPQHF | TRBJ1-5 | - | TRBV7-2 | -